This T cell receptor beta chain was profiled in a study of human T cells and chemical hapten exposure. Time point denoted: patch test 2, 6 weeks after DPC sensitization. The treatment: therapeutic diphenylcyclopropenone sensitization with weekly scalp DPC. TCRdb reprocessed the RACE reads via MiXCR and lists one record per CDR3 protein. The sample consists of 73,000 or so distinct CDR3 sequences, approximately 9% of them appearing once. The trim removed 4 bases at V and 0 bases at J, leaving 5 bases unmatched. Germline CDR1 reads SGHTA; CDR2 reads FQGNSA. CDR3 length: 16 residues. Here the sequenced sample was whole blood, taken in connection with sensitization to the hapten diphenylcyclopropenone (DPC). The chain employs TRBV7-2 and TRBJ2-1; 8 nucleotides align to TRBD2. This TCR was sampled from a woman between 50 and 59 years old with alopecia areata. Some clones in this sample may be carry-over from other donors' samples. The CDR3 loop is CASSSPSGSSYNEQFF. As DNA, the CDR3 is TGTGCCAGCAGCTCCCCAAGCGGGAGCTCCTACAATGAGCAGTTCTTC.